The source of this T cell receptor beta chain is a study of memory CD4+ T cells and cytomegalovirus serostatus. Study-level results: About 40% of the roughly 160 known CMV-associated TCRbeta sequences appeared in CD4+ memory.

Under the authors' procedure: Out-of-frame sequences were removed, leaving about 2,300,000 distinct TCRbeta sequences. Only in-frame clones appear in the TCRdb table, and some are missing; sequencing was by immunoSEQ multiplex PCR. V and J calls and clone size follow that table, whereas D and trimming were derived from the DNA. This table holds tens of thousands of clones, about 86% found once. Single viable CD3+CD4+CD8-CD45RO+ cells were sorted as the memory CD4+ T cells. CD4+ T cells were isolated by positive magnetic selection. On this clone: Its matching antigen is unknown.

Germline V lookup: CDR1 SNHLY, CDR2 FYNNEI. The CDR3 is 13 residues long. With 8 bases removed from V and 5 bases from J, the gap between germline ends came to 13 bases. The TCR originated in an adult in good health and CMV-seropositive. The specimen sequenced was memory CD4+ T cells from blood. V and J are TRBV2 and TRBJ1-5; D call uncertain. CDR3 residues: CASGPQGYQPQHF. CDR3 in DNA: TGTGCCAGCGGGCCCCAAGGGTATCAGCCCCAGCATTTT.